Listed below are T cell receptor beta chains from one sample, sequenced in a study of CD8+CD57+ T cells in acquired aplastic anemia. TCRdb fed the reads into MiXCR, producing one record per CDR3 protein. Of 200,000 to 250,000 distinct CDR3 sequences in the sample, roughly 35% were seen once. Sequencing input: sorted CD4+, CD8+, or CD8+CD57+ T cells (not recorded which) from PBMCs. The source of these receptors is a human donor in good health, serving as a control. Both conserved end residues are part of each CDR3. The D gene is left open where the match is weak. A clone size is listed for some rows: how often the clone was seen (once, few, many), or a class if it is expanded.

TRBV7-6	TRBJ2-5	.	.	12	CASSLAAETQCF	TGTGCCAGCAGCTTAGCGGCTGAGACCCAGTGCTTC
TRBV15	TRBJ1-2	many	.	15	CATSRDFSAVGGYTF	TGTGCCACCAGCAGAGATTTTTCGGCTGTCGGTGGCTACACCTTC
TRBV20-1	TRBJ1-6	many	.	13	CSASLTANSPLHF	TGCAGTGCTAGTTTAACGGCCAATTCACCCCTCCACTTT
TRBV2	TRBJ2-7	once	TRBD1	16	CASSASRGLLTYEQYF	TGTGCCAGCAGTGCTAGTAGGGGGCTGTTGACCTACGAGCAGTACTTC
TRBV9	TRBJ2-2	few	TRBD2	16	CASSVQGGANTGELFF	TGTGCCAGCAGCGTACAGGGAGGGGCGAACACCGGGGAGCTGTTTTTT
TRBV29-1	TRBJ2-5	once	TRBD2	13	CSVHVAGQETQYF	TGCAGCGTTCACGTAGCGGGACAAGAGACCCAGTACTTC
TRBV4-1	TRBJ2-5	.	TRBD2	20	CASSHPRELAGGRLQETQYF	TGCGCCAGCAGCCACCCCCGGGAACTAGCGGGGGGTCGGCTACAAGAGACCCAGTACTTC
TRBV14	TRBJ2-3	.	TRBD2	20	CASSPRLQGLAGGTTDTQYF	TGTGCCAGCAGCCCCCGATTACAGGGGCTAGCGGGGGGAACCACAGATACGCAGTATTTT
TRBV6-1	TRBJ2-1	.	TRBD2	15	CASTRSGLAVGEQFF	TGTGCCAGCACTCGCTCGGGACTAGCCGTGGGGGAGCAGTTCTTC
TRBV12-3/TRBV12-4	TRBJ2-5	many	TRBD1	14	CASSEWDREETQYF	TGTGCCAGCAGTGAATGGGACAGGGAAGAGACCCAGTACTTC
TRBV27	TRBJ2-5	.	TRBD2	15	CASSLLTSGMETQYF	TGTGCCAGCAGTTTACTGACTAGCGGGATGGAGACCCAGTACTTC
TRBV2	TRBJ2-7	many	TRBD2	12	CASGAGVYEQYF	TGTGCCAGCGGGGCGGGAGTCTACGAGCAGTACTTC
TRBV2	TRBJ1-1	many	.	13	CASSESEGTEAFF	TGTGCCAGCAGTGAGTCAGAAGGCACTGAAGCTTTCTTT
TRBV6-1	TRBJ2-7	many	.	11	CASTNGVEQYF	TGTGCCAGCACTAACGGGGTGGAGCAGTACTTC
TRBV20-1	TRBJ2-2	few	TRBD2	15	CSARPGTSPRPELFF	TGCAGTGCACGCCCTGGGACTAGCCCCCGTCCGGAGCTGTTTTTT
TRBV10-1	TRBJ1-1	many	.	14	CASSESSDSPQAFF	TGCGCCAGCAGTGAGTCTTCCGACAGTCCTCAAGCTTTCTTT
TRBV24-1	TRBJ2-1	many	.	11	CATSDRGILFF	TGTGCCACCAGTGATCGAGGGATTCTTTTCTTC
TRBV20-1	TRBJ1-1	few	.	12	CSASKGDTEAFF	TGCAGTGCTTCGAAGGGGGACACTGAAGCTTTCTTT
TRBV12-5	TRBJ2-7	.	TRBD2	16	CASGSTSGGKFYEQYF	TGTGCTAGTGGTTCTACTAGCGGGGGGAAGTTCTACGAGCAGTACTTC
TRBV20-1	TRBJ1-4	many	.	14	CSARRATANEKLFF	TGCAGTGCTAGAAGGGCGACAGCTAATGAAAAACTGTTTTTT
TRBV11-2	TRBJ2-3	few	TRBD2	15	CASSRGGLSTDTQYF	TGTGCCAGCAGCCGGGGGGGACTCAGCACAGATACGCAGTATTTT
TRBV10-3	TRBJ2-7	.	.	14	CAIRERWYSYEQYF	TGTGCCATCAGAGAAAGGTGGTACTCCTACGAGCAGTACTTC
TRBV29-1	TRBJ2-5	many	TRBD1	14	CSVVGGPNQETQYF	TGCAGCGTTGTAGGGGGCCCAAACCAAGAGACCCAGTACTTC
TRBV5-6	TRBJ1-3	.	.	15	CASSSGGNTGNTIYF	TGTGCCAGCAGCTCGGGGGGGAATACTGGAAACACCATATATTTT
TRBV7-3	TRBJ2-2	many	TRBD2	13	CASSRGDSGELFF	TGTGCCAGCAGCCGGGGGGATAGCGGGGAGCTGTTTTTT
TRBV4-1	TRBJ2-7	many	.	18	CASSQGISLVGITYEQYF	TGCGCCAGCAGCCAAGGAATCTCCTTGGTCGGGATCACCTACGAGCAGTACTTC
TRBV5-1	TRBJ1-4	few	TRBD1	14	CASSSKGGSEKLFF	TGCGCCAGCAGCTCAAAAGGGGGCTCTGAAAAACTGTTTTTT
TRBV5-6	TRBJ1-6	.	.	15	CASSSYGLGNSPLHF	TGTGCCAGCAGCTCCTACGGTCTAGGTAATTCACCCCTCCACTTT
TRBV2	TRBJ2-3	.	.	14	CASSEEQGQDTQYF	TGTGCCAGCAGTGAAGAACAGGGTCAAGATACGCAGTATTTT
TRBV5-1	TRBJ1-6	many	.	16	CASSPGPISYNSPLHF	TGCGCCAGCAGCCCGGGGCCAATCTCCTATAATTCACCCCTCCACTTT
TRBV30	TRBJ2-2	.	TRBD2	17	CAWSGTSGRAHTGELFF	TGTGCCTGGAGTGGTACTAGCGGGAGGGCCCACACCGGGGAGCTGTTTTTT
TRBV19	TRBJ1-2	.	TRBD1	15	CASSIARGLLYGYTF	TGTGCCAGTAGTATCGCCAGGGGGCTCCTCTATGGCTACACCTTC
TRBV7-6	TRBJ2-3	many	.	12	CASSNSGDTQYF	TGTGCCAGCAGCAATTCGGGGGATACGCAGTATTTT
TRBV5-1	TRBJ2-7	few	.	14	CASSLGGGYNEQYF	TGCGCCAGCAGCTTGGGTGGGGGGTACAACGAGCAGTACTTC
TRBV7-2	TRBJ2-1	few	.	15	CASSFKQGSSNEQFF	TGTGCCAGCAGCTTTAAACAGGGTAGCAGCAATGAGCAGTTCTTC
TRBV2	TRBJ1-1	.	.	12	CASRKGGTEAFF	TGTGCCAGCAGGAAGGGAGGGACTGAAGCTTTCTTT
TRBV2	TRBJ1-6	many	.	15	CTSSEAPPYNSPLHF	TGTACCAGCAGTGAAGCTCCTCCATATAATTCACCCCTCCACTTT
TRBV6-1	TRBJ2-7	.	.	17	CASSEFTTVTRAYEQYF	TGTGCCAGCAGTGAGTTTACGACCGTGACTCGGGCCTACGAGCAGTACTTC
TRBV5-1	TRBJ2-3	many	.	13	CASSLEVTDTQYF	TGCGCCAGCAGCTTGGAGGTCACAGATACGCAGTATTTT
TRBV7-9	TRBJ1-4	.	.	15	CASSPGSGVAEKLFF	TGTGCCAGCAGCCCCGGGTCGGGGGTCGCTGAAAAACTGTTTTTT